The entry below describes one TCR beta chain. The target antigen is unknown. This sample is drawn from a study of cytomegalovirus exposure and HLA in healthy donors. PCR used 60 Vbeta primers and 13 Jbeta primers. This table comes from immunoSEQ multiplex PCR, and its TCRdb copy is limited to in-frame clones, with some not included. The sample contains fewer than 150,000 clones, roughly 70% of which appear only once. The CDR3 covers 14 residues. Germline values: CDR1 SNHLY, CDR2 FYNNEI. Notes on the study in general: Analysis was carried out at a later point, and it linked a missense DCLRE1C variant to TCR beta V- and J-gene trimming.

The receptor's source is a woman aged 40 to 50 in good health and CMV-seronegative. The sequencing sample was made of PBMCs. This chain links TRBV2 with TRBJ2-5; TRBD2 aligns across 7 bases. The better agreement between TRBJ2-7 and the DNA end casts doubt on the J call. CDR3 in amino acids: CASTEGTNSYEQYF. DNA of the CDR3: TGTGCCAGCACCGAAGGGACTAACTCCTACGAGCAGTACTTC.